This entry features one T cell receptor (beta chain) sequence. The data originate from a study of blood T cell repertoires in COVID-19. About the study: Samples of COVID-19 (acute and convalescent) were obtained from the United States, Italy and Spain. T cells, B-cell-depleted T cells, or PBMCs supplied cDNA or gDNA.

As processed by the authors: Quantification of nucleated cells was approximated via reference gene primer amplification. TCRdb's table, derived via immunoSEQ multiplex PCR, lists solely in-frame clones and lacks some. V, J and clone size are those of that table, while D and trimming were read from the DNA. The sample carries roughly 200,000 clones, around four fifths recorded once. Trimming pared 3 bases from V and 1 base from J, leaving 12 bases between. Germline V gene sequence: CDR1 DFQATT, CDR2 SNEGSKA (reference sequence). The CDR3 runs to 15 residues. The chain joins TRBV20-1 to TRBJ2-2; D possibly corresponds to TRBD2 (6 bases). The clonotype comes from a woman over 75 with active or convalescent COVID-19. The material sequenced was peripheral blood. The DNA for the CDR3 is TGCAGTGCTAGTAAGGGCGGGGAGAACACCGGGGAGCTGTTTTTT. This translates into CSASKGGENTGELFF.